This is a list of T cell receptor beta chains from one sample in a study of early stage breast cancer tumors. The protocol was immunoSEQ multiplex PCR, while the TCRdb copy is restricted to in-frame clones and leaves out a portion. The repertoire holds around 25,000 clones, with over 60% as singletons. The sequenced material came from breast tumor tissue. These receptors came from a person aged 60 to 70 with breast cancer. Both conserved end residues are part of each CDR3. The D gene is left open where the match is weak. Clone size is not always given. Where it is, it says once, few, many or a class for expanded clones.

clone size,V gene,J gene,D gene,CDR3 protein,CDR3 DNA
NA,TRBV6-5,TRBJ1-1,NA,CASEKGRRNTEAFF,TGTGCCAGCGAAAAGGGGAGGAGAAACACTGAAGCTTTCTTT
NA,TRBV11-3,TRBJ1-2,NA,CASSLDVSYGYTF,TGTGCCAGCAGCTTAGATGTCTCCTATGGCTACACCTTC
NA,TRBV6-1,TRBJ2-6,NA,CASSEQMAAGANVLTF,TGTGCCAGCAGTGAACAAATGGCTGCTGGGGCCAACGTCCTGACTTTC
NA,TRBV5-4,TRBJ1-1,TRBD1,CASSLATGGNTEAFF,TGTGCCAGCAGCTTGGCAACAGGGGGGAACACTGAAGCTTTCTTT
NA,TRBV11-2,TRBJ1-1,NA,CASSSYTEAFF,TGTGCCAGCAGCTCATACACTGAAGCTTTCTTT
few,TRBV11-2,TRBJ2-5,NA,CASSFGQTQYF,TGTGCCAGCAGCTTCGGTCAGACCCAGTACTTC
NA,TRBV28,TRBJ1-2,NA,CASSLGATGREGYTF,TGTGCCAGCAGTTTGGGGGCCACGGGCCGTGAGGGCTACACCTTC
few,TRBV5-4,TRBJ2-2,TRBD1,CASSLGGQGGAGELFF,TGTGCCAGCAGCTTGGGAGGACAGGGGGGCGCCGGGGAGCTGTTTTTT
NA,TRBV21-1,TRBJ2-7,NA,CASSKASLAGANEQYF,TGTGCCAGCAGCAAAGCCTCGCTAGCGGGGGCCAACGAGCAGTACTTC
NA,TRBV7-9,TRBJ1-2,NA,CASSLGPGDLGYTF,TGTGCCAGCAGCTTAGGTCCAGGGGATCTTGGCTACACCTTC
NA,TRBV6-1,TRBJ2-1,TRBD1,CASSVTGTGRGSWQFF,TGTGCCAGCAGTGTAACCGGGACAGGGAGGGGGTCATGGCAGTTCTTC
NA,TRBV6-1,TRBJ1-5,NA,CASSDALLGNQPQHF,TGTGCCAGCAGTGACGCTTTGTTAGGCAATCAGCCCCAGCATTTT
many,TRBV11-3,TRBJ2-5,NA,CASSPLGPRVGTQYF,TGTGCCAGCAGCCCTCTGGGGCCGCGTGTTGGGACCCAGTACTTC
few,TRBV7-2,TRBJ2-1,NA,CASSLGNNNEQFF,TGTGCCAGCAGCTTAGGCAACAACAATGAGCAGTTCTTC
NA,TRBV7-2,TRBJ2-5,TRBD2,CASSRQIAGAETQYF,TGTGCCAGCAGTCGTCAAATAGCGGGAGCCGAGACCCAGTACTTC
NA,TRBV5-1,TRBJ1-3,NA,CASSLGRGPSGNTIYF,TGCGCCAGCAGCTTAGGGCGGGGACCCTCTGGAAACACCATATATTTT
few,TRBV28,TRBJ2-7,NA,CASSLLERGYEQYF,TGTGCCAGCAGCCTTTTAGAAAGGGGGTACGAGCAGTACTTC
NA,TRBV27,TRBJ1-1,NA,CASSLRENTEAFF,TGTGCCAGCAGTTTGAGGGAGAACACTGAAGCTTTCTTT
NA,TRBV6-5,TRBJ2-1,NA,CASSYFDSHNEQFF,TGTGCCAGCAGTTATTTCGACTCCCACAATGAGCAGTTCTTC
medium-sized,TRBV7-6,TRBJ2-5,TRBD1,CASSPTGQVSETQYF,TGTGCCAGCAGCCCCACGGGACAGGTTTCCGAGACCCAGTACTTC
NA,TRBV27,TRBJ1-5,NA,CASSLRVPDQPQHF,TGTGCCAGCAGTTTACGGGTCCCGGATCAGCCCCAGCATTTT
NA,TRBV5-6,TRBJ2-5,NA,CASSPQYQETQYF,TGTGCCAGCAGCCCGCAGTACCAAGAGACCCAGTACTTC
few,TRBV7-2,TRBJ2-1,NA,CASSPPDLDEQFF,TGTGCCAGCAGTCCGCCTGACTTGGATGAGCAGTTCTTC
few,TRBV25-1,TRBJ1-2,NA,CASSERQPNYGYTF,TGTGCCAGCAGTGAACGACAGCCTAACTATGGCTACACCTTC
NA,TRBV27,TRBJ2-1,NA,CASSSSRGNEQFF,TGTGCCAGCAGTTCGTCAAGGGGGAATGAGCAGTTCTTC
NA,TRBV11-3,TRBJ2-7,NA,CASSPQTRPKYEQYF,TGTGCCAGCAGCCCTCAGACTCGACCCAAATACGAGCAGTACTTC
NA,TRBV2,TRBJ2-5,NA,CASSETRPGQETQYF,TGTGCCAGCAGTGAGACTAGACCGGGCCAAGAGACCCAGTACTTC
NA,TRBV5-1,TRBJ1-5,NA,CASSGGGDNQPQHF,TGCGCCAGCAGCGGCGGGGGAGATAATCAGCCCCAGCATTTT
NA,TRBV28,TRBJ1-5,NA,CASSWGGTGPQHF,TGTGCCAGCAGTTGGGGAGGGACGGGGCCCCAGCATTTT
NA,TRBV5-6,TRBJ2-7,NA,CASSLLASPHEQYF,TGTGCCAGCAGCTTGCTAGCTAGCCCGCACGAGCAGTACTTC
NA,TRBV5-4,TRBJ1-2,TRBD1,CASSQDRALYGYTF,TGTGCCAGCAGCCAGGACAGGGCCCTCTATGGCTACACCTTC
large,TRBV19,TRBJ1-1,TRBD1,CASSMASDRVGTEAFF,TGTGCCAGTAGTATGGCCTCGGACAGGGTGGGCACTGAAGCTTTCTTT
NA,TRBV12-5,TRBJ2-7,TRBD2,CASGFTSGDRYEQYF,TGTGCTAGTGGTTTTACTAGCGGCGATCGGTACGAGCAGTACTTC
NA,TRBV29-1,TRBJ2-2,TRBD1,CSVEVLDRGNTGELFF,TGCAGCGTTGAAGTTTTGGACAGGGGAAACACCGGGGAGCTGTTTTTT
NA,TRBV7-2,TRBJ2-5,TRBD2,CASSLMSSGTSQETQYF,TGTGCCAGCAGCTTAATGTCTAGCGGGACCTCCCAAGAGACCCAGTACTTC
NA,TRBV5-4,TRBJ2-1,NA,CASSLRLAYNEQFF,TGTGCCAGCAGCTTGCGGCTAGCGTACAATGAGCAGTTCTTC
NA,TRBV5-8,TRBJ1-5,TRBD1,CASSLEVRDSRRTQPQHF,TGTGCCAGCAGCTTGGAGGTCCGGGACAGTCGCCGCACTCAGCCCCAGCATTTT
NA,TRBV18,TRBJ2-3,TRBD1,CASSPLGQGDTQYF,TGTGCCAGCTCACCTCTAGGACAGGGGGATACGCAGTATTTT
few,TRBV12-5,TRBJ1-1,TRBD1,CASGPGTGGGLPEAFF,TGTGCTAGTGGTCCGGGGACAGGGGGTGGCTTACCTGAAGCTTTCTTT
many,TRBV6-1,TRBJ2-3,TRBD1,CASRGQSTDTQYF,TGTGCCAGCCGGGGACAGAGCACAGATACGCAGTATTTT
NA,TRBV29-1,TRBJ2-5,NA,CSVVRTAQETQYF,TGCAGCGTTGTAAGGACAGCCCAAGAGACCCAGTACTTC
NA,TRBV29-1,TRBJ2-5,TRBD2,CSVEWRERETQYF,TGCAGCGTTGAATGGCGGGAGAGGGAGACCCAGTACTTC
NA,TRBV28,TRBJ2-2,NA,CASTSASITGELFF,TGTGCCAGCACGTCCGCCAGTATAACCGGGGAGCTGTTTTTT
NA,TRBV19,TRBJ2-4,TRBD2,CASSGLAGGNIQYF,TGTGCCAGTAGCGGACTAGCGGGAGGTAACATTCAGTACTTC
NA,TRBV9,TRBJ2-7,TRBD2,CASSAPQPSGRSSYEQYF,TGTGCCAGCAGCGCTCCCCAACCTAGCGGGAGGAGCTCCTACGAGCAGTACTTC
NA,TRBV5-6,TRBJ2-3,NA,CASSLQRGTDTQYF,TGTGCCAGCAGCTTGCAACGCGGCACAGATACGCAGTATTTT
few,TRBV15,TRBJ1-5,NA,CATRGAEGQPQHF,TGTGCCACCAGAGGGGCGGAGGGCCAGCCCCAGCATTTT
once,TRBV7-2,TRBJ2-2,TRBD1,CASSSPTGGTGELFF,TGTGCCAGCAGCTCCCCGACAGGGGGCACCGGGGAGCTGTTTTTT
NA,TRBV5-4,TRBJ2-1,TRBD2,CASRPLTSGPYNEQFF,TGTGCCAGCAGGCCCCTTACTAGCGGGCCTTACAATGAGCAGTTCTTC
few,TRBV18,TRBJ2-7,NA,CASSDSSYEQYF,TGTGCCAGCTCAGACAGCTCCTACGAGCAGTACTTC
NA,TRBV2,TRBJ2-1,TRBD2,CASSGTSGPYNEQFF,TGTGCCAGCAGCGGGACTAGCGGTCCCTACAATGAGCAGTTCTTC
NA,TRBV30,TRBJ1-4,NA,CALTKWGPEEKLFF,TGTGCCTTAACTAAATGGGGCCCCGAGGAAAAACTGTTTTTT
few,TRBV6-5,TRBJ2-3,TRBD1,CASSYSPGGRPDTQYF,TGTGCCAGCAGTTACTCTCCAGGGGGAAGACCAGATACGCAGTATTTT
NA,TRBV7-9,TRBJ2-5,NA,CASSLSSGTQYF,TGTGCCAGCAGCTTAAGCAGCGGGACCCAGTACTTC
NA,TRBV7-9,TRBJ2-5,NA,CASKYGNEETQYF,TGTGCCAGCAAATACGGGAACGAAGAGACCCAGTACTTC
many,TRBV27,TRBJ2-2,TRBD1,CASSSFRGQGNTGELFF,TGTGCCAGCAGTTCTTTCCGAGGACAGGGGAACACCGGGGAGCTGTTTTTT
few,TRBV18,TRBJ1-2,NA,CASSPQNQAGFYGYTF,TGTGCCAGCTCACCGCAGAACCAAGCAGGGTTCTATGGCTACACCTTC
NA,TRBV9,TRBJ1-4,NA,CASSSDGRDYHEKLFF,TGTGCCAGCAGCTCTGATGGGAGGGACTATCATGAAAAACTGTTTTTT
NA,TRBV18,TRBJ2-1,TRBD2,CASFKGLAGENEQFF,TGTGCCAGCTTTAAGGGACTAGCGGGAGAGAATGAGCAGTTCTTC